This is a list of T cell receptor beta chains from one sample in a study of T cell responses to AZD1222 COVID-19 vaccine. Profiled with immunoSEQ multiplex PCR; TCRdb holds only in-frame clones, not every one. The sample has roughly 120,000 clones, about 88% seen once; the top ten hold more than 15%. The sequencing here drew on peripheral blood, taken on day 0 of AZD1222 vaccination. These receptors were obtained from an adult in good health. Both conserved end residues are trimmed from each CDR3.

J	V	CDR3
TRBJ2-2	TRBV20-1	SASSSPGLATGELF
TRBJ2-3	TRBV19	ASSNYRQGNGTDTQY
TRBJ2-1	TRBV5-1	ASSLDGASSYNEQF
TRBJ1-1	TRBV5-1	ASSLGLEWNTEAF
TRBJ2-6	TRBV5-1	ASSGSSGANVLT
TRBJ1-4	TRBV9	ASSVQQGRGEKLF
TRBJ2-5	TRBV18	ASSRELGREETQY
TRBJ2-5	TRBV10-3	AIRRQGGSETQY
TRBJ2-7	TRBV19	ASSIGPWYEQY
TRBJ1-6	TRBV6-1	ASSEGRDSPLH
TRBJ2-2	TRBV5-6	ASSLLVRVNTGELF
TRBJ2-1	TRBV6-1	ASSEQASRSNEQF
TRBJ1-2	TRBV2	ATVAGGGYGYT
TRBJ1-2	TRBV7-3	ASSPNSPADGYT
TRBJ2-1	TRBV29-1	SVVQQRNEQF
TRBJ2-6	TRBV18	ASSPGNSGANVLT
TRBJ2-6	TRBV2	ASRAITSGANVLT
TRBJ2-3	TRBV6-1	ASSDDRSGSTDTQY
TRBJ1-5	TRBV5-8	ASSFPSNQPQH
TRBJ2-2	TRBV4-2	ASSQTPGGSGTGELF
TRBJ1-2	TRBV11-3	ASSPGTTYGYT
TRBJ1-3	TRBV28	ASSSVGFGNTIY
TRBJ2-7	TRBV7-9	ASSPRQSSYEQY
TRBJ2-3	TRBV6-6	ASSPQAAGQGADTQY
TRBJ2-1	TRBV7-2	ASSPKYEQF
TRBJ1-3	TRBV7-6	ASSLSGLLFGNTIY
TRBJ2-1	TRBV5-1	ASSLSAFLGQRATEQF
TRBJ1-2	TRBV4-1	ASSQESGPNYGYT
TRBJ2-1	TRBV5-1	ASSLGLAGDNEQF
TRBJ2-1	TRBV19	ASSRGQGVYNEQF
TRBJ2-7	TRBV5-5	ASSLGRVSSYEQY
TRBJ1-2	TRBV7-9	ASSLEAGNYGYT
TRBJ2-1	TRBV30	AWGVNNEQF
TRBJ2-3	TRBV5-1	ASSLASGRDTQY
TRBJ1-2	TRBV30	AWSSLRDSNYGYT
TRBJ2-5	TRBV13	ASSLQARTQY
TRBJ2-7	TRBV6-2/TRBV6-3	ASSSVYEQY
TRBJ1-2	TRBV7-3	ASSSTGVGGYT
TRBJ2-5	TRBV9	ASSEWDRGGHETQY
TRBJ2-2	TRBV11-2	ASRIHRGDVGELF
TRBJ2-3	TRBV16	ASSPPRGTETSTDTQY
TRBJ2-7	TRBV5-1	ASSSDRGIWEQY
TRBJ2-2	TRBV15	ATSVRDLTGELF
TRBJ1-4	TRBV25-1	ASNPPRTGDEKLF
TRBJ1-1	TRBV30	AWRGQGSREAF
TRBJ1-2	TRBV2	ASNLKYRGVGYT
TRBJ1-2	TRBV3-1/TRBV3-2	ASSQEGHWNRANYGYT
TRBJ1-5	TRBV7-2	ASSFGGNQPQH
TRBJ1-5	TRBV29-1	SEEGMWPQH
TRBJ2-1	TRBV5-1	ASSHASGSSYNEQF